Shown below are 28 T cell receptor beta chains from a single sample sequenced in a study of CD8 T cells in ankylosing spondylitis. General study points: Typical of ankylosing spondylitis blood, it appeared, was a TCR beta motif of eight highly homologous variants.

Their target antigens are unknown. TCRdb redid the calling of the 5' RACE reads with MiXCR, one entry per CDR3 protein. The sample holds tens of thousands of distinct CDR3 sequences, just under 9% seen once. What was sequenced was blood, either unsorted or a sorted T cell fraction (not recorded which). The source is a male donor with ankylosing spondylitis.

The gene calls are TRBV19 and TRBJ2-1; TRBD2 agrees at 7 bases. The CDR3 spans 15 residues. Trimming removed 3 bases from V and 1 base from J; junction bases left unmatched: 3. Germline CDR1 reads LNHDA; CDR2 reads SQIVND (reference sequence). Written as DNA, the CDR3 is TGTGCCAGTAGTATGGCGGGAGCGTCCTACAATGAGCAGTTCTTC. This gives the protein CASSMAGASYNEQFF.

This clonotype was seen a few times. CDR3 DNA: TGTGCCAGTAGTATAGATCTGGACCCCGAAGAGGGCATTCAGTACTTC. Amino acid sequence: CASSIDLDPEEGIQYF. The J gene is TRBJ2-4, the V gene TRBV19; weak D call: TRBD2 (5 bases). The germline V gene has CDR1 LNHDA and CDR2 SQIVND (reference sequence). This CDR3 is 16 amino acids long. With 0 bases removed from V and 9 bases from J, the gap between germline ends came to 18 bases. The complete variable domain, with remaining parts taken from reference TRBV19 and TRBJ2-4, reads DGGITQSPKYLFRKEGQNVTLSCEQNLNHDAMYWYRQDPGQGLRLIYYSQIVNDFQKGDIAEGYSVSREKKESFPLTVTSAQKNPTAFYLCASSIDLDPEEGIQYFGAGTRLSVL.

The chain joins TRBV24-1 to TRBJ2-2; no firm D call. Per germline, CDR1 KGHDR and CDR2 SFDVKD. The CDR3 contains 12 residues. V lost 9 bases to trimming and J lost 3 bases, with 7 bases between them. CDR3 nucleotide sequence: TGTGCCACCGAAGGGCACACCGGGGAGCTGTTTTTT. Protein: CATEGHTGELFF.

This clonotype was observed a few times. The chain recombines TRBV7-8 with TRBJ2-7, with a tentative D call TRBD1 (6 bases). Looked up from germline, CDR1 is SGHVS and CDR2 is FQNEAQ. V lost 5 bases and J 5 bases, leaving 10 bases between the germline ends. The CDR3 length is 12 residues. The CDR3 protein is CASSETGHEQYV. CDR3 nucleotides: TGTGCCAGCAGCGAGACAGGTCACGAGCAGTACGTC.

This rearrangement joins TRBV7-9 to TRBJ2-5; 8 bases match TRBD2. CDR1 SEHNR and CDR2 FQNEAQ come from the germline V gene (reference sequence). This CDR3 spans 15 amino acids. V shed 8 bases and J 2 bases; nucleotides not matched to a gene: 10. The CDR3 bases are TGTGCCAGCCGTCCAGCGGGAGCAGGACAAGAGACCCAGTACTTC. Translation gives CASRPAGAGQETQYF.

The rearrangement joins TRBV14 to TRBJ2-1, with D tentatively TRBD2 (6 bases). The CDR3 is 15 residues long. Trimming shortened V by 2 bases and J by 7 bases, and 15 bases separated the two germline ends. The germline CDR1 and CDR2 sequences are SGHDN and FVKESK. CDR3: CASSQNGRDPNEQFF. CDR3 DNA: TGTGCCAGCAGCCAAAACGGGAGAGACCCTAATGAGCAGTTCTTC.

In the case of this clonotype: A much larger clonotype is one base distant, so this may be a read error. The chain carries TRBV6-6 and TRBJ2-7, with D perhaps TRBD1 or TRBD2 (5 bases each). With 3 bases removed from V and 5 bases from J, the gap between germline ends came to 8 bases. Germline assignment: CDR1 MNHNY and CDR2 SVGAGI (reference sequence). The CDR3 covers 12 residues. This CDR3 is CASSYMGDEQYF. The CDR3 DNA sequence: TGTGCCAGCAGTTATATGGGGGACGAGCAGTACTTC.

This clonotype showed up many times. The V gene is TRBV27, the J gene TRBJ2-2, with 7 bases fitting TRBD2. The CDR3 has 16 residues. The ends lost 4 bases at V and 4 bases at J; junction bases unmatched: 9. From germline, CDR1 is MNHEY and CDR2 SMNVEV (reference sequence). CDR3 residues: CASSWGAGESTGELFF. The CDR3 nucleotides read TGTGCCAGCAGTTGGGGCGCGGGAGAGAGCACCGGGGAGCTGTTTTTT.

The genes are TRBV7-8 and TRBJ2-1; the D gene is possibly TRBD1 (5 bases). V was clipped by 5 bases and J by 7 bases, with 15 bases between them. The germline V gene has CDR1 SGHVS and CDR2 FQNEAQ. The CDR3 totals 14 residues. The CDR3 region is CASSPAAAGNEQFF. The CDR3 DNA is TGTGCCAGCAGCCCCGCGGCCGCAGGGAATGAGCAGTTCTTC.

The V gene is TRBV12-3 or TRBV12-4, the J gene TRBJ2-7; 9 positions agree with TRBD1. Trimming at V came to 6 bases and at J to 2 bases, leaving 8 bases not matched to a gene. CDR3 length equals 15 residues. The CDR3 region is CASSPRTGETYEQYV. In DNA, the CDR3 is TGTGCCAGCAGCCCCAGGACAGGGGAAACCTACGAGCAGTACGTC.

The chain joins TRBV6-2 or TRBV6-3 to TRBJ2-7; a possible D gene is TRBD2 (6 bases). Germline values: CDR1 MNHEY, CDR2 SVGEGT. V was shortened by 5 bases and J by 4 bases, with 12 bases between the two germline ends. CDR3 length equals 13 residues. CDR3 residues: CASSTPSGYEQYF. In DNA form, the CDR3 reads TGTGCCAGCAGTACCCCCAGCGGGTACGAGCAGTACTTC.

This clonotype was recorded a few times. V usage is TRBV2 and J usage is TRBJ2-7; 8 bases line up with TRBD1. The V gene's germline CDR1 is SNHLY and CDR2 FYNNEI. The CDR3 contains 13 residues. V lost 7 bases to trimming and J lost 2 bases; unmatched junction nucleotides: 4. The CDR3 nucleotides are TGTGCCAGCATGGGACAGGAAACCTACGAGCAGTACTTC. Encoded protein: CASMGQETYEQYF. The variable domain in full, completed from reference TRBV2 and TRBJ2-7, reads EPEVTQTPSHQVTQMGQEVILRCVPISNHLYFYWYRQILGQKVEFLVSFYNNEISEKSEIFDDQFSVERPDGSNFTLKIRSTKLEDSAMYFCASMGQETYEQYFGPGTRLTVT.

This clonotype was counted ten times or more. This chain joins TRBV3-1 and TRBJ1-3; weak D call: TRBD1 (6 bases). V was trimmed by 4 bases and J by 2 bases, leaving 15 bases between them. Germline assignment: CDR1 LGHDT and CDR2 YNNKEL (reference sequence). This CDR3 region has 16 residues. CDR3 protein: CASSPRDTPPGNTIYF. The CDR3 region has the DNA TGTGCCAGCAGCCCCCGGGACACTCCCCCTGGAAACACCATATATTTT.

This clonotype was picked up many times. V usage is TRBV20-1 and J usage is TRBJ1-1; tentatively, D is TRBD1 (5 bases). The CDR3 has 15 residues. Germline CDR1 is DFQATT and CDR2 is SNEGSKA (reference sequence). V dropped 7 bases and J dropped 1 base, with 19 bases sitting between them. The CDR3 nucleotides are TGCAGTGTCAGAGGCCGGGGCCTGGGGAACACTGAAGCTTTCTTT. It translates to CSVRGRGLGNTEAFF.

V is TRBV9 and J is TRBJ1-2; TRBD1 might be the D (6 bases). Germline-derived CDR1 and CDR2 are SGDLS and YYNGEE. Trimming left V 0 bases short and J 4 bases short, with 10 bases between. The CDR3 has 14 residues. CDR3 amino acids: CASSVAGHLYGYTF. The CDR3 bases are TGTGCCAGCAGCGTAGCGGGACACCTCTATGGCTACACCTTC.

The genes are TRBV5-6 and TRBJ2-2; 7 bases are shared with TRBD1. V shed 4 bases and J 6 bases; nucleotides not matched to a gene: 3. Germline V lookup: CDR1 SGHDT, CDR2 YYEEEE. The CDR3 is made up of 13 amino acids. CDR3 nucleotide sequence: TGTGCCAGCAGCGCCGACAGGGCCGGGGAGCTGTTTTTT. Translated: CASSADRAGELFF. Full variable domain (outside the CDR3, taken from reference TRBV5-6 and TRBJ2-2): DAGVTQSPTHLIKTRGQQVTLRCSPKSGHDTVSWYQQALGQGPQFIFQYYEEEERQRGNFPDRFSGHQFPNYSSELNVNALLLGDSALYLCASSADRAGELFFGEGSRLTVL.

This clonotype was observed a few times. CDR3 bases: TGTGCCAGCAGCTCTAGGACAGCCTCCTACGAGCAGTACTTC. Translation gives CASSSRTASYEQYF. This chain joins TRBV7-9 and TRBJ2-7, with D possibly TRBD1 on 6 matching bases. V lost 4 bases and J 0 bases, leaving 10 bases between the germline ends. Germline V CDR1 and CDR2: SEHNR, FQNEAQ (reference sequence). This CDR3 has 14 amino acids.

This clonotype came up many times. The CDR3 DNA sequence: TGTGCCAGCAGCCCCACTAGCAGCAATGAGCAGTTCTTC. It encodes CASSPTSSNEQFF. The chain uses TRBV16 and TRBJ2-1, with a possible D match to TRBD2 (6 bases). This CDR3 spans 13 amino acids. V was shortened by 4 bases and J by 6 bases, with 10 bases between the two germline ends. Germline CDR1 KGHSY, CDR2 FQNENV.

V usage is TRBV2 and J usage is TRBJ1-4, with a weak D call TRBD1 (5 bases). This CDR3 has 12 amino acids. The germline V gene has CDR1 SNHLY and CDR2 FYNNEI. The germline V and J ends were trimmed by 3 bases and 10 bases, with 9 bases remaining between them. CDR3 protein: CASSEGVGKLFF. The DNA of the CDR3 is TGTGCCAGCAGTGAGGGGGTAGGAAAACTGTTTTTT.

This clonotype turned up a few times. The rearrangement joins TRBV27 to TRBJ1-5; D unclear. This CDR3 is 14 amino acids long. Between the trimmed V and J ends, which lost 6 bases and 10 bases, there was a span of 19 bases. Looked up from germline, CDR1 is MNHEY and CDR2 is SMNVEV (reference sequence). The chain's CDR3 is CASSHTSPIEPQHF. The CDR3 nucleotides are TGTGCCAGCAGCCACACCTCCCCCATAGAACCCCAGCATTTT.

The rearrangement joins TRBV19 to TRBJ2-1; D gene uncertain. V lost 5 bases to trimming and J lost 3 bases, with 14 bases between them. Germline loops: CDR1 LNHDA, CDR2 SQIVND (reference sequence). This CDR3 spans 15 amino acids. CDR3 loop: CASSPRGPGYNEQFF. DNA of the CDR3: TGTGCCAGTAGTCCCAGAGGCCCTGGCTACAATGAGCAGTTCTTC. Combining the CDR3 with reference TRBV19 and TRBJ2-1 gives the whole variable domain DGGITQSPKYLFRKEGQNVTLSCEQNLNHDAMYWYRQDPGQGLRLIYYSQIVNDFQKGDIAEGYSVSREKKESFPLTVTSAQKNPTAFYLCASSPRGPGYNEQFFGPGTRLTVL.

This clonotype showed up just a few times. The rearrangement uses TRBV7-7 and TRBJ1-3, with TRBD1 identical over 9 bases. This CDR3 is 15 amino acids long. The V and J ends lost 5 bases and 3 bases, in that order; junction bases with no gene match: 5. Germline CDR1 and CDR2: SSHAT and FNYEAQ (reference sequence). CDR3 amino acids: CASSPGTGLGNTIYF. The CDR3 DNA is TGTGCCAGCAGCCCCGGGACAGGGCTTGGAAACACCATATATTTT.

This clonotype was picked up many times. The chain carries TRBV12-3 or TRBV12-4 and TRBJ2-1, with no clear D. CDR3 size: 13 residues. The V end was cut by 8 bases, the J end by 3 bases, with 11 bases between. CDR3 in amino acids: CASCVANYNEQFF. CDR3 coding DNA: TGTGCCAGCTGTGTGGCCAACTACAATGAGCAGTTCTTC.

The V and J genes are TRBV7-9 and TRBJ1-4; D is undetermined. There are 14 residues in the CDR3. The V end was cut by 4 bases, the J end by 4 bases, with 10 bases between. CDR1 is SEHNR, CDR2 FQNEAQ, per germline (reference sequence). CDR3 coding DNA: TGTGCCAGCAGCTCATCGTGGGGTAATGAAAAACTGTTTTTT. Amino acid sequence: CASSSSWGNEKLFF.

Only a few counts were recorded for this clonotype. The chain is built from TRBV7-9 and TRBJ2-7, with D perhaps matching TRBD1 (7 bases). Looked up from germline, CDR1 is SEHNR and CDR2 is FQNEAQ (reference sequence). The CDR3 runs 14 residues. V was cut by 5 bases and J by 4 bases, with 15 bases left in between. The CDR3, as DNA: TGTGCCAGCAGCCCTTCGACAGGGAGGTACGAGCAGTACTTC. Amino acids: CASSPSTGRYEQYF.

V and J are TRBV7-9 and TRBJ1-4; D is ambiguous. Looked up from germline, CDR1 is SEHNR and CDR2 is FQNEAQ (reference sequence). The CDR3 runs to 15 residues. V was trimmed by 8 bases and J by 3 bases, leaving 16 bases between them. CDR3 sequence: CASSEPVAANEKLFF. The CDR3 coding sequence is TGTGCCAGCTCCGAACCCGTTGCGGCTAATGAAAAACTGTTTTTT.

This clonotype has just a few counts. The chain employs TRBV10-3 and TRBJ2-7; D uncertain. The CDR3 has 15 amino acids. Trimming removed 0 bases from V and 3 bases from J, with 12 bases in between. Germline V gene data show CDR1 as ENHRY and CDR2 as SYGVKD. The CDR3 coding sequence is TGTGCCATCAGTGAGTCTTGGAAGGAGTACTACGAGCAGTACGTC. Its protein product is CAISESWKEYYEQYV.

This clonotype has only a few counts. The chain links TRBV13 to TRBJ2-1, with 11 nucleotides matching TRBD2. This CDR3 spans 14 amino acids. After removal of 4 bases from V and 9 bases from J, the junction contained 5 bases not matched to a gene. CDR1 and CDR2 (germline): PRHDT, FYEKMQ (reference sequence). CDR3 nucleotide sequence: TGTGCCAGCAGCTCGAGAGGACTAGCGGGTGAGCAGTTCTTC. Translating it yields CASSSRGLAGEQFF.